This T cell receptor beta chain was identified during a study of beta chain features in type 1 diabetes. Populations isolated by sorting all had purity greater than 95%. Study-wide results and limits: Researchers report that Type 1 diabetes patients had moderately but significantly shorter TCRB CDR3s across all four CD4+ subsets.

On this clone: What it recognizes is unknown.

This CDR3 has 12 amino acids. With V trimmed by 0 bases and J by 14 bases, 5 bases remained unmatched. CDR1 is GTSNPN and CDR2 is SVGIG in the germline V gene (reference sequence). Sequencing targeted expressed TCRB transcripts, as all isolated RNA had been reverse transcribed. Roughly 3.4 million reads were obtained on average from naive, central memory and regulatory T cell samples. The table came from immunoSEQ multiplex PCR; TCRdb's copy has only in-frame clones and leaves some out. The top ten clones hold over 1% of a sample with a few hundred thousand clones, approximately 10% of them seen once.

Sequenced material: central memory CD4+ T cells from blood. This receptor was taken from a man aged 18 to 35 in good health. This chain joins TRBV30 and TRBJ2-1, with 9 bases matching TRBD1. In nucleotides, the CDR3 is TGTGCCTGGAGTGTAGGGGGACAGGGAAAGTTCTTC. Translating it yields CAWSVGGQGKFF.